The entry below gives a single T cell receptor (beta chain) sequence along with its context. What the library attached to individual cDNA molecules were unique molecular identifiers. TCRdb itself ran the RACE reads through MiXCR, one entry per CDR3 protein. Here the sample spans 74,000 or so distinct CDR3 sequences, 12% being singletons. Specified time point: patch test 1, 2 weeks after DPC sensitization. The sample's treatment: therapeutic diphenylcyclopropenone sensitization with weekly scalp DPC. The donor pool consisted of alopecia patients aged 18 to 70 years, considered suitable for DPC. The sample belongs to a study of human T cells and chemical hapten exposure. Whole-study context: 0.01% DPC was applied to the upper back in patch tests, which were read at 6 days. Minor volume differences among pooled libraries chiefly drove per-sample TCR yield variation.

This sequence was found in a woman aged 55 to 70 with alopecia areata. Some clones in this sample may be carry-over from other donors' samples. Sequencing was performed on whole blood, taken in connection with sensitization to the hapten diphenylcyclopropenone (DPC).

CDR3 sequence reads: CASSRQINQPQHF. For the CDR3, the DNA is TGTGCCAGCAGCCGACAGATTAATCAGCCCCAGCATTTT. The V call is TRBV3-1, the J call TRBJ1-5, with D possibly TRBD1 on 5 matching bases. The V gene lost 4 bases and the J gene lost 4 bases, with 8 bases spanning the gap. Germline loops: CDR1 LGHDT, CDR2 YNNKEL (reference sequence). This CDR3 region has 13 residues.